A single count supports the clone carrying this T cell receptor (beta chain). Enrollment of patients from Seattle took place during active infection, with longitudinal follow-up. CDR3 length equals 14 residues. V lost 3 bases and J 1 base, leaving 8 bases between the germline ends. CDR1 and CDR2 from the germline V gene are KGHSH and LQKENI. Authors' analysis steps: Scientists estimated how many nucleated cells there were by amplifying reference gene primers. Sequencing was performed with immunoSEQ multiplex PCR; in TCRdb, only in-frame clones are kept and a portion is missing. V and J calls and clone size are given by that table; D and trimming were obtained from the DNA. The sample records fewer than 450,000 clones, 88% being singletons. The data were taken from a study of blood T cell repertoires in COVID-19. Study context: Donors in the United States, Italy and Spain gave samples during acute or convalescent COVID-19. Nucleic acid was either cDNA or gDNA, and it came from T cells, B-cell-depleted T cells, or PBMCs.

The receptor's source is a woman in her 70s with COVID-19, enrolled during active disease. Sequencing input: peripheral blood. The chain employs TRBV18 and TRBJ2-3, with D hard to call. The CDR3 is CASSPVRGTDTQYF. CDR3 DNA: TGTGCCAGCTCACCGGTACGGGGCACAGATACGCAGTATTTT.